This T cell receptor beta chain appears in the sequencing data of a study of response to subunit inactivated influenza vaccine. TCRdb re-called the RT-PCR reads through MiXCR, storing one row per CDR3 protein. This sample has around 470,000 distinct CDR3 sequences, with 6.5% to 8% found just once. In its sample, this clonotype was seen many times. The input for sequencing was PBMCs from blood, taken less than 25 months after vaccination. The sequence was obtained from a man aged 45 to 75 who received an inactivated influenza vaccine.

CDR3 protein: CASSQFQVETQYF. The CDR3 DNA reads as TGTGCCAGCAGCCAATTTCAAGTGGAGACCCAGTACTTC. This rearrangement joins TRBV3-1 to TRBJ2-5; D is ambiguous. The CDR3 sequence is 13 residues long. V lost 2 bases to trimming and J lost 5 bases, with 9 bases between them. Germline loops: CDR1 LGHDT, CDR2 YNNKEL (reference sequence).